One and the same sample provided the 28 T cell receptor beta chains below, sequenced in a study of PD-L1 blockade in urothelial cancer. Time point given: peripheral blood 6 weeks after treatment start. The assay was immunoSEQ multiplex PCR, and TCRdb's table has in-frame clones only and misses some. This table has around 50,000 clones, approximately 90% appearing once. The sequenced sample was PBMCs, obtained around atezolizumab (anti-PD-L1) treatment. All receptors derive from a man in his 60s with urothelial cancer.

CDR3 amino acids: CSPYTGTEAFF. As DNA, the CDR3 is TGCAGCCCCTACACCGGGACTGAAGCTTTCTTT. The chain combines TRBV29-1 with TRBJ1-1; no clear D. V lost 8 bases to trimming and J lost 5 bases, with 12 bases between them. Germline V gene data show CDR1 as SQVTM and CDR2 as ANQGSEA. This CDR3 contains 11 residues.

The CDR3 region has the DNA TGTGCCAGCAGGAGCCAGGGGGTGAATGAGCAGTTCTTC. Its translation is CASRSQGVNEQFF. The chain combines TRBV6-5 with TRBJ2-1; 7 positions agree with TRBD1. The CDR3 length is 13 residues. Per the germline V gene, CDR1 is MNHEY and CDR2 is SVGAGI. Trimming cost V 6 bases and J 7 bases; bases outside gene matches: 6.

This clone was seen only once. The chain links TRBV4-2 to TRBJ2-1, with TRBD2 matching 7 bases. The V gene's germline CDR1 is LGHNA and CDR2 YNFKEQ. After removal of 7 bases from V and 3 bases from J, the junction contained 12 bases not matched to a gene. This CDR3 comprises 16 residues. CDR3 sequence reads: CASTVGAGVDYNEQFF. The DNA of the CDR3 is TGTGCCAGCACCGTTGGGGCGGGGGTTGACTACAATGAGCAGTTCTTC.

The genes are TRBV9 and TRBJ2-5; a possible D gene is TRBD1 (5 bases). This CDR3 spans 14 amino acids. Germline lookup yields CDR1 SGDLS and CDR2 YYNGEE. V was pared by 0 bases and J by 2 bases, with 8 bases between. The CDR3: CASSVGGTQETQYF. CDR3 sequence (DNA): TGTGCCAGCAGCGTAGGGGGCACGCAAGAGACCCAGTACTTC.

The V and J genes are TRBV2 and TRBJ1-6; D unclear. This CDR3 spans 14 amino acids. Germline CDR1 reads SNHLY; CDR2 reads FYNNEI. V shed 4 bases and J shed 8 bases, with 12 bases lying between them. The DNA of the CDR3 is TGTGCCAGCAGTGTCTATTCGAGTTATTCACCCCTCCACTTT. Its translation is CASSVYSSYSPLHF.

The V gene is TRBV19, the J gene TRBJ2-7; the match to TRBD2 covers 13 bases. Germline assignment: CDR1 LNHDA and CDR2 SQIVND (reference sequence). V dropped 4 bases and J dropped 3; count of bases not matched to a gene: 3. The CDR3 runs 15 residues. CDR3 region: CASSKGLAGFYEQYF. The CDR3 DNA follows: TGTGCCAGTAGTAAGGGACTAGCGGGATTCTACGAGCAGTACTTC.

This chain links TRBV7-8 with TRBJ2-5; no definite D call. Deletions cut 5 bases from V and 0 bases from J, with 4 bases between. Germline V gene sequence: CDR1 SGHVS, CDR2 FQNEAQ. The CDR3 length is 12 residues. Here the CDR3 DNA reads TGTGCCAGCAGCGTAAACCAAGAGACCCAGTACTTC. Translated: CASSVNQETQYF.

V gene TRBV7-9 combines with J gene TRBJ1-3; TRBD1 is a possible D gene (5 bases). CDR1 is SEHNR and CDR2 is FQNEAQ in the germline V gene (reference sequence). The length of the CDR3 is 14 residues. Between the trimmed V and J ends, which lost 5 bases and 2 bases, there was a span of 10 bases. DNA of the CDR3: TGTGCCAGCAGCGGACATCCGACTGGAAACACCATATATTTT. It is translated as CASSGHPTGNTIYF. Filled out from reference TRBV7-9 and TRBJ1-3, the complete variable domain reads DTGVSQNPRHKITKRGQNVTFRCDPISEHNRLYWYRQTLGQGPEFLTYFQNEAQLEKSRLLSDRFSAERPKGSFSTLEIQRTEQGDSAMYLCASSGHPTGNTIYFGEGSWLTVV.

The chain uses TRBV5-1 and TRBJ2-5; 13 positions match TRBD2. The CDR3 loop spans 16 amino acids. Germline CDR1 is SGHRS and CDR2 is YFSETQ. J gave up 5 bases and V 4 bases, and 8 bases lay outside the gene matches. CDR3 sequence (DNA): TGCGCCAGCAGCCCAACTAGCGGGGGGGCCTCGGAGACCCAGTACTTC. Translated, it gives CASSPTSGGASETQYF.

V and J are TRBV21-1 and TRBJ2-2; TRBD1 is the table's D call and was not checked against the DNA. TRBV21-1 is deemed a pseudogene. The CDR3 spans 17 residues. The CDR3 reads CASSPRKETEHTGELFF. DNA of the CDR3: TGTGCCAGCAGCCCCCGAAAAGAAACAGAACATACCGGGGAGCTGTTTTTT.

The chain carries TRBV2 and TRBJ2-3, with TRBD2 identical over 8 bases. Germline CDR1 reads SNHLY; CDR2 reads FYNNEI. J lost 6 bases, V lost 9 bases, and 8 bases had no gene match. This CDR3 comprises 13 residues. Here the CDR3 DNA reads TGTGCCAGAACTTCCGGGACTAGTGATACGCAGTATTTT. The encoded protein is CARTSGTSDTQYF.

The chain links TRBV28 to TRBJ2-1; 13 bases fit TRBD2. The CDR3 contains 16 residues. Germline CDR1 MDHEN, CDR2 SYDVKM. Trimming removed 3 bases from V and 3 bases from J; junction bases left unmatched: 2. The CDR3 DNA follows: TGTGCCAGCAGTTTGGGGACTAGCGGGGTCTACAATGAGCAGTTCTTC. It translates to CASSLGTSGVYNEQFF.

In DNA, the CDR3 is TGTGCCAGCAGCGTAGGGACTGGAGAGGATACGCAGTATTTT. This codes for CASSVGTGEDTQYF. This chain uses TRBV9 with TRBJ2-3; D possibly corresponds to TRBD2 (5 bases). The CDR3 contains 14 residues. V shed 0 bases and J shed 6 bases, with 11 bases lying between them. Germline CDR1 is SGDLS and CDR2 is YYNGEE.

The rearrangement links TRBV9 to TRBJ2-7; 8 positions agree with TRBD1. From germline, CDR1 is SGDLS and CDR2 YYNGEE. V dropped 3 bases and J dropped 4; count of bases not matched to a gene: 9. The CDR3 loop spans 15 amino acids. The CDR3 is CASSGGTGTQYEQYF. The CDR3 DNA is TGTGCCAGCAGCGGAGGGACAGGCACCCAATACGAGCAGTACTTC. Complete variable domain (other parts from reference TRBV9 and TRBJ2-7): DSGVTQTPKHLITATGQRVTLRCSPRSGDLSVYWYQQSLDQGLQFLIQYYNGEERAKGNILERFSAQQFPDLHSELNLSSLELGDSALYFCASSGGTGTQYEQYFGPGTRLTVT.

The chain combines TRBV29-1 with TRBJ1-1; 7 bases are a match to TRBD1. The V gene end was trimmed by 8 bases and the J gene end by 6 bases; junction bases not matched to a gene: 9. The CDR3 extends over 12 amino acids. Germline loops: CDR1 SQVTM, CDR2 ANQGSEA. CDR3 region: CSNQRTGPEAFF. CDR3 nucleotide sequence: TGCAGCAACCAACGGACAGGCCCTGAAGCTTTCTTT.

The CDR3 loop is CASSARGHQLYNEQFF. CDR3 nucleotide sequence: TGTGCCAGCAGCGCCCGGGGACACCAGCTTTACAATGAGCAGTTCTTC. This chain joins TRBV13 and TRBJ2-1, with a weak D call TRBD1 (6 bases). CDR3 length equals 16 residues. Trimming took off 5 bases at V and 4 bases at J, with 18 bases between the two ends. Looked up from germline, CDR1 is PRHDT and CDR2 is FYEKMQ (reference sequence).

This chain joins TRBV9 and TRBJ2-7; 11 bases match TRBD2. CDR3 length equals 17 residues. Germline V CDR1 and CDR2: SGDLS, YYNGEE. The V segment lost 4 bases and the J segment 5 bases; nucleotides outside the gene matches: 14. DNA of the CDR3: TGTGCCAGCAGCCCCAGAGACGCGCCTAGCGGGGGGCACGAGCAGTACTTC. The encoded protein is CASSPRDAPSGGHEQYF.

The rearrangement joins TRBV29-1 to TRBJ2-7; 8 bases align to TRBD1. This CDR3 has 11 amino acids. V lost 4 bases to trimming and J lost 6 bases; unmatched junction nucleotides: 2. The germline V gene has CDR1 SQVTM and CDR2 ANQGSEA. The CDR3 reads CSVGTGLEQYF. As DNA, the CDR3 is TGCAGCGTTGGGACAGGGCTCGAGCAGTACTTC.

The CDR3 sequence is CASRKGGQGEYIHEQFF. The CDR3 DNA sequence: TGCGCCAGCAGAAAGGGAGGACAGGGGGAATATATCCATGAGCAGTTCTTC. The V gene is TRBV5-1, the J gene TRBJ2-1, with 10 bases lining up with TRBD1. Germline trimming cut 5 bases from V and 8 bases from J; bases unmatched to any gene: 16. The CDR3 has 17 amino acids. The germline V gene has CDR1 SGHRS and CDR2 YFSETQ.

The chain couples TRBV4-3 to TRBJ2-7; TRBD2 aligns across 9 bases. V was pared by 0 bases and J by 8 bases, with 14 bases of the junction left unmatched. The CDR3 has 17 amino acids. Per germline, CDR1 LGHNA and CDR2 YSLEER. The CDR3 DNA reads as TGCGCCAGCAGCCAAGAGGTGTCTAGCGGGGCCCACGTCCAGCAGTACTTC. The encoded protein is CASSQEVSSGAHVQQYF.

The CDR3 protein is CASSLVTGVTGNTIYF. CDR3 coding DNA: TGTGCCAGCAGCTTGGTGACAGGGGTAACTGGAAACACCATATATTTT. The chain uses TRBV5-4 and TRBJ1-3; 8 bases map to TRBD1. The J segment lost 2 bases and the V segment lost 0 bases, leaving 4 bases of the junction unmatched. CDR1 and CDR2 (germline): SGHNT, YYREEE (reference sequence). The CDR3 has 16 amino acids.

J is TRBJ2-3 and V is TRBV9; 10 nucleotides align to TRBD2. The trim removed 4 bases at V and 6 bases at J, leaving 5 bases unmatched. CDR3 length equals 14 residues. The V gene's germline CDR1 is SGDLS and CDR2 YYNGEE. CDR3 DNA: TGTGCCAGCAGCTCACTGACTAGCGGGGATACGCAGTATTTT. It yields the protein CASSSLTSGDTQYF. Full variable domain (remainder filled in from reference TRBV9 and TRBJ2-3): DSGVTQTPKHLITATGQRVTLRCSPRSGDLSVYWYQQSLDQGLQFLIQYYNGEERAKGNILERFSAQQFPDLHSELNLSSLELGDSALYFCASSSLTSGDTQYFGPGTRLTVL.

The V gene is TRBV6-1, the J gene TRBJ2-7; tentative D call: TRBD2 (6 bases). The length of the CDR3 is 15 residues. Germline V lookup: CDR1 MNHNS, CDR2 SASEGT. Trimming removed 4 bases at V and 0 bases at J, with 13 bases between. In DNA form, the CDR3 reads TGTGCCAGCAGTGGGGGGGTACAACTCTCCTACGAGCAGTACTTC. Its translation is CASSGGVQLSYEQYF.

The rearrangement links TRBV6-6 to TRBJ1-3; perhaps TRBD1 as D (5 bases). Germline assignment: CDR1 MNHNY and CDR2 SVGAGI (reference sequence). This CDR3 is 14 amino acids long. The V gene lost 1 base and the J gene lost 4 bases, with 8 bases spanning the gap. CDR3 DNA: TGTGCCAGCAGTTACTTGGAGGGGGGAAACACCATATATTTT. Protein: CASSYLEGGNTIYF.

The chain uses TRBV5-4 and TRBJ1-1; TRBD1 is a possible D gene (6 bases). Per germline, CDR1 SGHNT and CDR2 YYREEE (reference sequence). V lost 5 bases to trimming and J lost 5 bases, with 16 bases between them. The CDR3 sequence is 14 residues long. CDR3 residues: CASSLTGMTTEAFF. CDR3 sequence (DNA): TGTGCCAGCAGTCTTACAGGGATGACGACTGAAGCTTTCTTT.

The chain joins TRBV7-2 to TRBJ2-3; D gene ambiguous. Germline CDR1 is SGHTA and CDR2 is FQGNSA. V was shortened by 4 bases and J by 8 bases, with 19 bases between the two germline ends. This CDR3 spans 15 amino acids. CDR3 loop: CASSSRVGLDGTQYF. The CDR3 coding sequence is TGTGCCAGCAGCTCCCGGGTGGGTCTAGATGGTACGCAGTATTTT.

The J gene is TRBJ2-5, the V gene TRBV28, with D maybe TRBD1 (5 bases). CDR3 length equals 14 residues. V gave up 5 bases and J gave up 5 bases, with 15 bases separating them. Germline V CDR1 and CDR2: MDHEN, SYDVKM. Written as DNA, the CDR3 is TGTGCCAGCAGTGAAGGGGCGCGTTATGAGACCCAGTACTTC. Its translation is CASSEGARYETQYF.

The chain is built from TRBV19 and TRBJ1-5, with D possibly matching TRBD1 (6 bases). V lost 5 bases, J lost 4 bases, and 9 bases lay in between. The germline CDR1 and CDR2 sequences are LNHDA and SQIVND (reference sequence). CDR3 length: 13 amino acids. The CDR3 coding sequence is TGTGCCAGTAGTGTGGGGACAAATCAGCCCCAGCATTTT. Translating it yields CASSVGTNQPQHF.